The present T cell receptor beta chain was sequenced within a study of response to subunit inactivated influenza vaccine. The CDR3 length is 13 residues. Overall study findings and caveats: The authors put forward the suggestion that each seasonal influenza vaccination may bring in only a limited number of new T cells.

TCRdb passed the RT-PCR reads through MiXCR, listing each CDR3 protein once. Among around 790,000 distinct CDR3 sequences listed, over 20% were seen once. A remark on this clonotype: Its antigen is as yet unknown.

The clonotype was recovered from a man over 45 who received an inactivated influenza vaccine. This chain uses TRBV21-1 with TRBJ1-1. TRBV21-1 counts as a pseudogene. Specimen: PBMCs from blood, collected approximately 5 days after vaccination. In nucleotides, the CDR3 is TGTGCCAGCAGCAAACTCGGCAGGGTAAATGCTTTCTTT. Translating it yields CASSKLGRVNAFF.